The 27 T cell receptor beta chains below all came from one sample that was sequenced in a study of sequential checkpoint blockade in melanoma. Treatment here: randomized to nivolumab then ipilimumab (arm A) or the reverse (arm B). TCRdb keeps only in-frame clones here, not all; method: immunoSEQ multiplex PCR. Among about 8,400 clones listed, about 92% were seen once. Specimen: CD8+ T cells sorted from blood (inferred from file names), collected from a patient given nivolumab and ipilimumab in sequence. The receptors shown here come from a human donor with melanoma.

This clone has a handful of counts. This rearrangement joins TRBV27 to TRBJ2-5, with 7 nucleotides matching TRBD2. Matching the DNA end better, TRBJ2-7 makes the J call doubtful. The germline gives CDR1 MNHEY, CDR2 SMNVEV (reference sequence). The CDR3 consists of 16 residues. The CDR3, as DNA: TGTGCCAGCAGTTTATCAGTCGGCGGGAGATCAAACGAGCAGTACTTC. Translated, it gives CASSLSVGGRSNEQYF.

The chain recombines TRBV9 with TRBJ2-7, with 7 positions matching TRBD2. Germline V gene sequence: CDR1 SGDLS, CDR2 YYNGEE. This CDR3 spans 14 amino acids. The V segment lost 2 bases and the J segment 3 bases; nucleotides outside the gene matches: 5. CDR3 loop: CASSVGGSDYEQYF. For the CDR3, the DNA is TGTGCCAGCAGCGTGGGAGGGAGTGACTACGAGCAGTACTTC.

This chain connects TRBV9 to TRBJ1-2; D gene uncertain. The germline gives CDR1 SGDLS, CDR2 YYNGEE. The CDR3 covers 15 residues. V was shortened by 0 bases and J by 2 bases, with 11 bases between the two germline ends. The CDR3 region has the DNA TGTGCCAGCAGCGTAGAGTGGAGGCAGAACTATGGCTACACCTTC. Protein sequence: CASSVEWRQNYGYTF. Supplemented by reference TRBV9 and TRBJ1-2, the full variable domain reads DSGVTQTPKHLITATGQRVTLRCSPRSGDLSVYWYQQSLDQGLQFLIQYYNGEERAKGNILERFSAQQFPDLHSELNLSSLELGDSALYFCASSVEWRQNYGYTFGSGTRLTVV.

This chain links TRBV9 with TRBJ1-2, with D hard to call. CDR3 length: 12 residues. CDR1 SGDLS and CDR2 YYNGEE come from the germline V gene. V was clipped by 0 bases and J by 8 bases, with 8 bases between them. The chain's CDR3 is CASSVGPVGYTF. CDR3 sequence (DNA): TGTGCCAGCAGCGTAGGTCCTGTGGGCTACACCTTC.

The rearrangement joins TRBV4-1 to TRBJ1-5, with 7 bases that match TRBD1. Trimming removed 2 bases from V and 4 bases from J; junction bases left unmatched: 5. The CDR3 runs 15 residues. Germline CDR1 is MGHRA and CDR2 is YSYEKL. The chain's CDR3 is CASSQPGQLNQPQHF. DNA of the CDR3: TGCGCCAGCAGCCAACCGGGACAGCTAAATCAGCCCCAGCATTTT.

The V call is TRBV7-9, the J call TRBJ2-7; 7 nucleotides match TRBD1. The junction had 8 bases not matched to a gene; V was cut back by 5 bases and J by 4 bases. This CDR3 is built from 14 residues. Germline V CDR1 and CDR2: SEHNR, FQNEAQ (reference sequence). The CDR3 loop reads CASSPDRAQYEQYF. The CDR3 nucleotides read TGTGCCAGCAGCCCAGACAGGGCCCAATACGAGCAGTACTTC.

V gene TRBV19 combines with J gene TRBJ2-3, with TRBD2 identical over 9 bases. Germline CDR1 LNHDA, CDR2 SQIVND (reference sequence). The CDR3 spans 16 residues. Unmatched junction bases numbered 8, after V lost 5 bases and J lost 2 bases. The CDR3 nucleotides read TGTGCCAGTAGTGTGACTAGCGGCGCCGTCACAGATACGCAGTATTTT. The encoded protein is CASSVTSGAVTDTQYF. The variable domain in full, with the rest retrieved from reference TRBV19 and TRBJ2-3, is DGGITQSPKYLFRKEGQNVTLSCEQNLNHDAMYWYRQDPGQGLRLIYYSQIVNDFQKGDIAEGYSVSREKKESFPLTVTSAQKNPTAFYLCASSVTSGAVTDTQYFGPGTRLTVL.

The chain links TRBV6-5 to TRBJ1-1, with D uncertain. The V end was cut by 0 bases, the J end by 8 bases, with 13 bases between. CDR3 length: 14 amino acids. Germline V gives CDR1 MNHEY, CDR2 SVGAGI. The CDR3 reads CASSYSARLTEAFF. The DNA of the CDR3 is TGTGCCAGCAGTTACTCCGCTAGGCTAACAGAAGCTTTCTTT.

In regard to this clone: One end of the junction does not line up with germline, which may come from a read error. CDR3 DNA: TGTGCCAGCAGCCCGGGGGACAGGGGGCTTTCCTTC. Translation: CASSPGDRGLSF. The rearrangement joins TRBV5-4 to TRBJ2-7, with 12 bases matching TRBD1. Germline-derived CDR1 and CDR2 are SGHNT and YYREEE (reference sequence). CDR3 length: 12 residues.

The DNA of the CDR3 is TGTGCCAGCAGCTTATCACCACTCTGGACAGGGAACTATGGCTACACCTTC. The encoded protein is CASSLSPLWTGNYGYTF. V usage is TRBV7-2 and J usage is TRBJ1-2, with TRBD1 matching over 8 bases. The V and J ends lost 2 bases and 2 bases, in that order; junction bases with no gene match: 10. CDR3 length: 17 residues. CDR1 is SGHTA and CDR2 is FQGNSA in the germline V gene.

The chain is built from TRBV14 and TRBJ1-2, with D possibly matching TRBD1 (6 bases). Trimming cost V 4 bases and J 4 bases, with 10 bases left between them. Germline V gene data show CDR1 as SGHDN and CDR2 as FVKESK. The CDR3 spans 13 residues. The CDR3 bases are TGTGCCAGCAGCCCCACAGGGATCTATGGCTACACCTTC. This codes for CASSPTGIYGYTF.

The chain carries TRBV28 and TRBJ2-7; 9 bases map to TRBD1. The ends lost 7 bases at V and 2 bases at J; junction bases unmatched: 15. This CDR3 spans 17 amino acids. CDR1 is MDHEN, CDR2 SYDVKM, per germline. CDR3 amino acids: CASNLPGTGRTTYEQYF. As DNA, the CDR3 is TGTGCCAGCAACCTCCCGGGGACAGGGCGGACCACCTACGAGCAGTACTTC. Supplemented by reference TRBV28 and TRBJ2-7, the full variable domain reads DVKVTQSSRYLVKRTGEKVFLECVQDMDHENMFWYRQDPGLGLRLIYFSYDVKMKEKGDIPEGYSVSREKKERFSLILESASTNQTSMYLCASNLPGTGRTTYEQYFGPGTRLTVT.

J is TRBJ2-7 and V is TRBV7-3, with 7 bases aligning to TRBD1. The CDR3 contains 13 residues. With V trimmed by 3 bases and J by 4 bases, 3 bases remained unmatched. CDR1 is SGHTA and CDR2 is FQGTGA in the germline V gene. Here the CDR3 reads CASSLAQGYEQYF. The CDR3 nucleotides read TGTGCCAGCAGCTTGGCACAGGGGTACGAGCAGTACTTC.

The V and J genes are TRBV4-1 and TRBJ1-2, with a tentative D call TRBD1 (5 bases). Trimming removed 1 base at V and 8 bases at J, with 14 bases between. In germline, CDR1 is MGHRA, CDR2 YSYEKL. The CDR3 covers 14 residues. The CDR3 sequence is CASSQALAGIGYTF. In DNA form, the CDR3 reads TGCGCCAGCAGCCAAGCTTTGGCAGGGATCGGCTACACCTTC.

The chain carries TRBV28 and TRBJ2-7; D is possibly TRBD1 (6 bases). Trimming pared 3 bases from V and 1 base from J, leaving 13 bases between. Germline V lookup: CDR1 MDHEN, CDR2 SYDVKM. The CDR3 is 15 amino acids. The CDR3 protein is CASSFGRGLSYEQYF. CDR3 nucleotides: TGTGCCAGCAGTTTTGGTAGGGGGTTATCCTACGAGCAGTACTTC.

V and J are TRBV4-3 and TRBJ1-1; D remains unclear. V gave up 4 bases and J gave up 1 base, with 7 bases separating them. In germline, CDR1 is LGHNA, CDR2 YSLEER. The CDR3 contains 13 residues. CDR3 DNA sequence: TGCGCCAGCAGCCGAACACGGAACACTGAAGCTTTCTTT. Translated: CASSRTRNTEAFF.

This chain joins TRBV6-1 and TRBJ2-7; TRBD2 is a possible D gene (5 bases). V was clipped by 3 bases and J by 4 bases, with 25 bases between them. Germline CDR1 is MNHNS and CDR2 is SASEGT. CDR3 length: 18 residues. CDR3 coding DNA: TGTGCCAGCAGTGAGAACTACGGAGGAGCCACGACCCTGTACGAGCAGTACGTC. Its translation: CASSENYGGATTLYEQYV.

V usage is TRBV7-9 and J usage is TRBJ2-7, with TRBD2 matching 7 bases. From germline, CDR1 is SEHNR and CDR2 FQNEAQ (reference sequence). J gave up 2 bases and V 3 bases, and 7 bases lay outside the gene matches. The CDR3 loop spans 15 amino acids. Written as DNA, the CDR3 is TGTGCCAGCAGCTTGGGAGGGACTTTAACCTACGAGCAGTACGTC. The encoded protein is CASSLGGTLTYEQYV.

The table lists this clone with a few counts. The chain employs TRBV19 and TRBJ1-2; D perhaps matches TRBD1 (6 bases). Germline-derived CDR1 and CDR2 are LNHDA and SQIVND (reference sequence). The CDR3 is 12 residues long. The V gene lost 9 bases and the J gene lost 4 bases, with 12 bases spanning the gap. As DNA, the CDR3 is TGTGCCAGCCGGGGACACTTCTATGGCTACACCTTC. This translates into CASRGHFYGYTF.

This chain uses TRBV28 with TRBJ1-2; weak D call: TRBD1 (6 bases). Per germline, CDR1 MDHEN and CDR2 SYDVKM. The V end was cut by 6 bases, the J end by 4 bases, with 12 bases between. CDR3 size: 13 residues. CDR3 in amino acids: CASSQGYGYGYTF. CDR3 DNA: TGTGCCAGCAGCCAGGGGTACGGCTATGGCTACACCTTC.

The rearrangement joins TRBV28 to TRBJ1-2; tentatively, D is TRBD1 (5 bases). Trimming removed 2 bases at V and 2 bases at J, with 9 bases between. This CDR3 spans 14 amino acids. CDR1 and CDR2 from the germline V gene are MDHEN and SYDVKM. CDR3: CASSLLRQNYGYTF. The CDR3 region has the DNA TGTGCCAGCAGTTTACTTCGACAGAACTATGGCTACACCTTC.

V gene TRBV6-6 combines with J gene TRBJ1-5; TRBD1 agrees at 7 bases. The CDR3 contains 15 residues. Germline values: CDR1 MNHNY, CDR2 SVGAGI (reference sequence). J lost 8 bases, V lost 1 base, and 8 bases had no gene match. The CDR3 DNA reads TGTGCCAGCAGTTACTTAACAGGGGTCTTGGAGCCCCAGCATTTT. Its translation: CASSYLTGVLEPQHF.

The chain is built from TRBV10-2 and TRBJ1-5; D uncertain. V was shortened by 7 bases and J by 0 bases, with 7 bases between the two germline ends. CDR3 length: 13 residues. Germline values: CDR1 WSHSY, CDR2 SAAADI. CDR3 coding DNA: TGCGCCAGCACGGCGGATAGCAATCAGCCCCAGCATTTT. Its translation is CASTADSNQPQHF.

Worth noting for this clone: Within the sample, other DNA sequences also encode this same CDR3. The rearrangement links TRBV9 to TRBJ1-1; D is undetermined. The CDR3 is 13 amino acids. Trimming shortened V by 0 bases and J by 3 bases, and 6 bases separated the two germline ends. The germline CDR1 and CDR2 sequences are SGDLS and YYNGEE. The CDR3 region has the DNA TGTGCCAGCAGCGTAGGAGGAGACACTGAAGCTTTCTTT. Translating it yields CASSVGGDTEAFF.

This clone was seen only once. The chain joins TRBV6-5 to TRBJ2-7, with D maybe TRBD2 (6 bases). CDR3 size: 15 residues. Trimming removed 7 bases at V and 6 bases at J, with 22 bases between. CDR1 is MNHEY, CDR2 SVGAGI, per germline. The CDR3 coding sequence is TGTGCCAGCACAAACTTACCTAGGACGGGAGCCGAGCAGTACTTC. It codes for CASTNLPRTGAEQYF.

In this sample, this clone turned up once. This sequence joins TRBV27 and TRBJ1-4; TRBD1 is a possible D gene (5 bases). Germline CDR1 is MNHEY and CDR2 is SMNVEV (reference sequence). V was pared by 6 bases and J by 2 bases, with 19 bases between. CDR3 length equals 17 residues. CDR3 residues: CASSRLRGPSTNEKLFF. The CDR3 DNA reads as TGTGCCAGCAGCCGCCTAAGGGGCCCGTCGACTAATGAAAAACTGTTTTTT.

V is TRBV27 and J is TRBJ2-7, with TRBD1 matching over 8 bases. CDR3 length: 14 residues. V gave up 6 bases and J gave up 4 bases; unmatched junction bases: 8. CDR1 MNHEY and CDR2 SMNVEV come from the germline V gene (reference sequence). CDR3 sequence: CASRRQTGEYEQYF. The CDR3 coding sequence is TGTGCCAGCAGACGACAGACAGGGGAGTACGAGCAGTACTTC.